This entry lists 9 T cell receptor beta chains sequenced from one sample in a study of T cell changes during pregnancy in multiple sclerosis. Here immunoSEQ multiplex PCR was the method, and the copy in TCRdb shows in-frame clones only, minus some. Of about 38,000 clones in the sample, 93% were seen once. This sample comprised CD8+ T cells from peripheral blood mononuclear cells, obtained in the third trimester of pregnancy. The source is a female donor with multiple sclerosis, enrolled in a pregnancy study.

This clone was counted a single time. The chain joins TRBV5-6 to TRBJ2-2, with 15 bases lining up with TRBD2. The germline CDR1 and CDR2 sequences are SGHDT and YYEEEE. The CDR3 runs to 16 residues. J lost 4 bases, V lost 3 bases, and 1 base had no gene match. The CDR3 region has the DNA TGTGCCAGCAGCTGGGGACTAGCGGGGGGCACCGGGGAGCTGTTTTTT. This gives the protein CASSWGLAGGTGELFF.

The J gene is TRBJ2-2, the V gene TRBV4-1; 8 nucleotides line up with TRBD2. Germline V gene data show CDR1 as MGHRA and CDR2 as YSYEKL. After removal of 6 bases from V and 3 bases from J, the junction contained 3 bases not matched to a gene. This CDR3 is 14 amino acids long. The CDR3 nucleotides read TGCGCCAGCAGTATCGGGGGGGACACCGGGGAGCTGTTTTTT. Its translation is CASSIGGDTGELFF.

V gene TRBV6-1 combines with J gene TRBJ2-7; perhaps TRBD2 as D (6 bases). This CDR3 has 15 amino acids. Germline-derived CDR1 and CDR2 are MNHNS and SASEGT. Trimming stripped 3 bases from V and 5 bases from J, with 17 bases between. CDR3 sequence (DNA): TGTGCCAGCAGTGAGGCCCTCGTGGCGGGGCACGAGCAGTACTTC. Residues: CASSEALVAGHEQYF.

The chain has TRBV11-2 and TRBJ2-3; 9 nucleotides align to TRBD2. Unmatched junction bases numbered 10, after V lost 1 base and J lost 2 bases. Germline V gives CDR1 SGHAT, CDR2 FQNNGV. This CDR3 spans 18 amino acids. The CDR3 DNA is TGTGCCAGCAGCTTAGCCCTAAAACGGACTAGCGTCACAGATACGCAGTATTTT. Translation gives CASSLALKRTSVTDTQYF.

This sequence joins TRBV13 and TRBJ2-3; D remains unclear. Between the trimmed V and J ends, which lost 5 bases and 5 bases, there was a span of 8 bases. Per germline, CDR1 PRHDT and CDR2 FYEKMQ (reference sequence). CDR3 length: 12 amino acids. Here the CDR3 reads CASSPQKDTQYF. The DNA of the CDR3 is TGTGCCAGCAGCCCCCAGAAAGATACGCAGTATTTT.

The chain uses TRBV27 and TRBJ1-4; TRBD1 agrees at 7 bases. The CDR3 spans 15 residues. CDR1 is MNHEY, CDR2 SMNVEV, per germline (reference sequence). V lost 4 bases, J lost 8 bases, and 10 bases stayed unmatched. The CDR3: CASSSSGTDQEKLFF. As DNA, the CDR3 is TGTGCCAGCAGTTCCTCCGGGACAGATCAGGAAAAACTGTTTTTT.

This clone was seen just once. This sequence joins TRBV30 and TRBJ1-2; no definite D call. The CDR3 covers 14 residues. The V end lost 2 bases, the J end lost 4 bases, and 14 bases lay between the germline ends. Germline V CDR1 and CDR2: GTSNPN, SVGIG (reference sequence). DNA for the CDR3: TGTGCCTGGAGTCCCATGGAGGGCCTCTATGGCTACACCTTC. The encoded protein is CAWSPMEGLYGYTF.

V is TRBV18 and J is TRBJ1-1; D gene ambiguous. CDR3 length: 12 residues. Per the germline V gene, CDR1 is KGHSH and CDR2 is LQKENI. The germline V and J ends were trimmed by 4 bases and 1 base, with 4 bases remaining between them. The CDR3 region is CASSRGNTEAFF. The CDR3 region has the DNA TGTGCCAGCTCACGAGGGAACACTGAAGCTTTCTTT.

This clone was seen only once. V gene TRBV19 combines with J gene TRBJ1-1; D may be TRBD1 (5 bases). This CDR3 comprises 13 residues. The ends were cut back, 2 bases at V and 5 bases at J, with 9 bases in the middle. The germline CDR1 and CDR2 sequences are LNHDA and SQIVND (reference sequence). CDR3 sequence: CASSITGVTEAFF. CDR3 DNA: TGTGCCAGTAGTATAACAGGTGTGACTGAAGCTTTCTTT. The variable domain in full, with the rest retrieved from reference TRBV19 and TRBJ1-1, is DGGITQSPKYLFRKEGQNVTLSCEQNLNHDAMYWYRQDPGQGLRLIYYSQIVNDFQKGDIAEGYSVSREKKESFPLTVTSAQKNPTAFYLCASSITGVTEAFFGQGTRLTVV.